What follows are 26 T cell receptor beta chains derived from one specimen sequenced in a study of control samples from healthy donors and cancer patients. The repertoire was sequenced with immunoSEQ multiplex PCR; TCRdb's copy has only in-frame clones and lacks some. In the table there are more than 95,000 clones, around nine tenths of which are singletons. The sample taken for sequencing was blood. These receptors originate from a woman aged 65 to 85 in good health.

CDR3 in amino acids: CASSPGQVTSGANVLTF. As DNA, the CDR3 is TGTGCCAGCAGCCCGGGACAGGTAACCTCTGGGGCCAACGTCCTGACTTTC. The V and J genes are TRBV5-4 and TRBJ2-6; TRBD1 matches 8 bases. The length of the CDR3 is 17 residues. Per the germline V gene, CDR1 is SGHNT and CDR2 is YYREEE (reference sequence). J lost 0 bases, V lost 4 bases, and 6 bases had no gene match. The full variable domain, its missing parts supplied by reference TRBV5-4 and TRBJ2-6, is ETGVTQSPTHLIKTRGQQVTLRCSSQSGHNTVSWYQQALGQGPQFIFQYYREEENGRGNFPPRFSGLQFPNYSSELNVNALELDDSALYLCASSPGQVTSGANVLTFGAGSRLTVL.

The CDR3 nucleotides are TGTGCCAGCAGCTTGTACAACGCAAACCAAGAGACCCAGTACTTC. Translation: CASSLYNANQETQYF. The chain employs TRBV5-5 and TRBJ2-5; D unresolved. The V gene lost 1 base and the J gene lost 0 bases, with 10 bases spanning the gap. Per the germline V gene, CDR1 is SGHKS and CDR2 is YYEKEE (reference sequence). The CDR3 has 15 amino acids.

This clone appeared a single time. The chain is built from TRBV10-3 and TRBJ1-6, with D maybe TRBD1 (5 bases). The V gene's germline CDR1 is ENHRY and CDR2 SYGVKD. CDR3 length: 14 residues. V was pared by 2 bases and J by 18 bases, with 20 bases between. This CDR3 is CAISERRGEQFHHF. The CDR3 nucleotides are TGTGCCATCAGTGAGCGTAGAGGGGAGCAGTTCCACCACTTT.

This chain connects TRBV3-1 (or the pseudogene TRBV3-2) to TRBJ1-1; D call uncertain. The V end lost 1 base, the J end lost 1 base, and 7 bases lay between the germline ends. The CDR3 totals 14 residues. Germline loops: CDR1 LGHDT, CDR2 YNNKEL (reference sequence). Here the CDR3 DNA reads TGTGCCAGCAGCCAAGCTAACGGGAACACTGAAGCTTTCTTT. This translates into CASSQANGNTEAFF.

V is TRBV7-2 and J is TRBJ1-2; D possibly corresponds to TRBD1 (6 bases). The CDR3 runs to 14 residues. Germline V CDR1 and CDR2: SGHTA, FQGNSA. Trimming cost V 2 bases and J 8 bases, with 15 bases left between them. CDR3 residues: CASSLLGGAEGYTF. The CDR3 DNA sequence: TGTGCCAGCAGCTTATTAGGGGGGGCGGAGGGCTACACCTTC.

This chain links TRBV6-2 or TRBV6-3 with TRBJ2-5, with D perhaps TRBD2 (7 bases). There are 16 residues in the CDR3. The germline V gene encodes CDR1 MNHEY and CDR2 SVGEGT. V gave up 5 bases and J gave up 5 bases, with 21 bases separating them. The CDR3 here is CASSHLGQWGGETQYF. CDR3 sequence (DNA): TGTGCCAGCAGTCACCTGGGACAATGGGGGGGGGAGACCCAGTACTTC.

This chain joins TRBV29-1 and TRBJ2-2; 14 bases are a match to TRBD2. J lost 7 bases, V lost 4 bases, and 2 bases had no gene match. CDR3 length equals 14 residues. From germline, CDR1 is SQVTM and CDR2 ANQGSEA. In nucleotides, the CDR3 is TGCAGCGTTGTTGGGACTAGCGGGGGCGGGGAGCTGTTTTTT. This encodes CSVVGTSGGGELFF.

This sequence joins TRBV12-5 and TRBJ2-5; 9 nucleotides match TRBD2. Germline V gene sequence: CDR1 LGHNT, CDR2 FRNRAP. V lost 6 bases to trimming and J lost 8 bases; unmatched junction nucleotides: 10. This CDR3 contains 14 residues. The DNA for the CDR3 is TGTGCTAGTGGCCAGGGGCTAGCGGGGTTTACCCAGTACTTC. Its protein is CASGQGLAGFTQYF.

The chain couples TRBV28 to TRBJ2-5; 8 bases map to TRBD1. This CDR3 has 15 amino acids. V dropped 4 bases and J dropped 1; count of bases not matched to a gene: 5. Germline loops: CDR1 MDHEN, CDR2 SYDVKM. The CDR3 region is CASSSADRAQETQYF. The CDR3 nucleotides are TGTGCCAGCAGTTCGGCGGACAGGGCCCAAGAGACCCAGTACTTC.

The gene calls are TRBV3-1 (or the pseudogene TRBV3-2) and TRBJ2-7; the D is unclear. The length of the CDR3 is 13 residues. The germline V gene encodes CDR1 LGHDT and CDR2 YNNKEL (reference sequence). V gave up 1 base and J gave up 4 bases, with 8 bases separating them. The CDR3 region has the DNA TGTGCCAGCAGCCAAGGGGGTGAGTACGAGCAGTACTTC. Translating it yields CASSQGGEYEQYF.

The genes are TRBV11-3 and TRBJ1-1; a possible D gene is TRBD1 (6 bases). Looked up from germline, CDR1 is SGHNT and CDR2 is YENEEA. The length of the CDR3 is 14 residues. The V gene lost 0 bases and the J gene lost 4 bases, with 9 bases spanning the gap. The CDR3 loop reads CASSLEGAGTEAFF. CDR3 DNA: TGTGCCAGCAGCTTAGAGGGGGCTGGCACTGAAGCTTTCTTT.

This rearrangement joins TRBV7-3 to TRBJ1-3; 10 bases align to TRBD1. Germline V gives CDR1 SGHTA, CDR2 FQGTGA. The CDR3 has 16 amino acids. The V and J ends lost 5 bases and 2 bases, in that order; junction bases with no gene match: 6. CDR3 DNA: TGTGCCAGCAGCCCGGGACAGGGGAGGCCTGGAAACACCATATATTTT. Protein sequence: CASSPGQGRPGNTIYF.

CDR3 protein: CASSVQGRQETQYF. In DNA, the CDR3 is TGCGCCAGCAGCGTACAGGGGAGGCAAGAGACCCAGTACTTC. The chain has TRBV5-1 and TRBJ2-5; a weak D match, TRBD1 (7 bases). Germline V lookup: CDR1 SGHRS, CDR2 YFSETQ. The CDR3 sequence is 14 residues long. Trimming shortened V by 4 bases and J by 2 bases, and 12 bases separated the two germline ends.

V usage is TRBV2 and J usage is TRBJ2-2; D is unresolved. Germline V lookup: CDR1 SNHLY, CDR2 FYNNEI. The CDR3 sequence is 14 residues long. The V and J ends lost 4 bases and 2 bases respectively, with 8 bases between them. CDR3 sequence reads: CASSARINTGELFF. Here the CDR3 DNA reads TGTGCCAGCAGTGCCAGGATAAACACCGGGGAGCTGTTTTTT.

In DNA form, the CDR3 reads TGTGCCAGCTCACCAATAGGGGGCGCAACTAATGAAAAACTGTTTTTT. As protein: CASSPIGGATNEKLFF. The V call is TRBV18, the J call TRBJ1-4; 7 nucleotides match TRBD1. V dropped 2 bases and J dropped 0; count of bases not matched to a gene: 3. This CDR3 is 16 amino acids long. Germline V CDR1 and CDR2: KGHSH, LQKENI.

This rearrangement joins TRBV18 to TRBJ1-5; D unclear. Trimming shortened V by 6 bases and J by 7 bases, and 19 bases separated the two germline ends. Germline CDR1 KGHSH, CDR2 LQKENI. The CDR3 is 15 residues long. The CDR3 sequence: CASSDPGPREQPQHF. DNA for the CDR3: TGTGCCAGCTCGGACCCCGGCCCGAGGGAACAGCCCCAGCATTTT.

This clone was observed a single time. The rearrangement joins TRBV2 to TRBJ1-5; TRBD1 matches 9 bases. V shed 6 bases and J 5 bases; nucleotides not matched to a gene: 2. Germline CDR1 reads SNHLY; CDR2 reads FYNNEI. CDR3 length: 13 residues. This CDR3 reads CASRRTGDQPQHF. The DNA for the CDR3 is TGTGCCAGCAGAAGGACAGGGGATCAGCCCCAGCATTTT.

V usage is TRBV7-3 and J usage is TRBJ1-2; 7 bases match TRBD1. CDR1 SGHTA and CDR2 FQGTGA come from the germline V gene. The ends lost 0 bases at V and 4 bases at J; junction bases unmatched: 5. The CDR3 is 15 residues long. DNA for the CDR3: TGTGCCAGCAGCTTAACAGGGACAGAATCCTATGGCTACACCTTC. Its translation: CASSLTGTESYGYTF.

This clone showed up just a few times. This chain connects TRBV4-3 to TRBJ2-1, with D unresolved. The CDR3 extends over 13 amino acids. V was pared by 0 bases and J by 7 bases, with 7 bases between. The V gene's germline CDR1 is LGHNA and CDR2 YSLEER. The CDR3 reads CASSQENGNEQFF. The DNA for the CDR3 is TGCGCCAGCAGCCAAGAAAACGGGAATGAGCAGTTCTTC.

The chain is built from TRBV18 and TRBJ2-3, with D unresolved. CDR3 length: 18 amino acids. Germline values: CDR1 KGHSH, CDR2 LQKENI. Trimming pared 3 bases from V and 1 base from J, leaving 20 bases between. This CDR3 is CASSPGGPNSRGTDTQYF. In DNA, the CDR3 is TGTGCCAGCTCACCGGGCGGCCCAAACTCACGGGGCACAGATACGCAGTATTTT. The full variable domain, with the rest looked up from reference TRBV18 and TRBJ2-3, is NAGVMQNPRHLVRRRGQEARLRCSPMKGHSHVYWYRQLPEEGLKFMVYLQKENIIDESGMPKERFSAEFPKEGPSILRIQQVVRGDSAAYFCASSPGGPNSRGTDTQYFGPGTRLTVL.

V is TRBV4-2 and J is TRBJ2-5, with 11 nucleotides matching TRBD2. Unmatched junction bases numbered 3, after V lost 2 bases and J lost 4 bases. In germline, CDR1 is LGHNA, CDR2 YNFKEQ. The CDR3 runs to 15 residues. The CDR3 spells CASSQTGTSGETQYF. CDR3 bases: TGTGCCAGCAGCCAAACCGGGACTAGCGGAGAGACCCAGTACTTC.

The chain couples TRBV5-1 to TRBJ1-1; D call uncertain. The CDR3 spans 14 residues. V dropped 0 bases and J dropped 1 base, with 7 bases sitting between them. Germline lookup yields CDR1 SGHRS and CDR2 YFSETQ. The CDR3 loop is CASSLVTANTEAFF. CDR3 DNA: TGCGCCAGCAGCTTGGTAACGGCGAACACTGAAGCTTTCTTT.

This CDR3 is CASSTTQGSRGYTF. CDR3 DNA: TGCGCCAGCAGCACAACACAGGGGTCTAGGGGCTACACCTTC. The chain is built from TRBV5-1 and TRBJ1-2; 7 positions match TRBD1. J lost 8 bases, V lost 4 bases, and 11 bases had no gene match. Germline V gene sequence: CDR1 SGHRS, CDR2 YFSETQ. CDR3 length: 14 residues.

The V call is TRBV5-6, the J call TRBJ2-7; no clear D. Trimming pared 3 bases from V and 5 bases from J, leaving 6 bases between. The CDR3 totals 11 residues. Germline V gene lookup returns CDR1 SGHDT and CDR2 YYEEEE. The CDR3 reads CASSSHDEQYF. The CDR3 DNA sequence: TGTGCCAGCAGCTCTCACGACGAGCAGTACTTC.

This chain joins TRBV29-1 and TRBJ1-3; D not resolved. This CDR3 contains 12 residues. The V end was cut by 6 bases, the J end by 4 bases, with 10 bases between. In germline, CDR1 is SQVTM, CDR2 ANQGSEA. CDR3 region: CSVVEVGNTIYF. Written as DNA, the CDR3 is TGCAGCGTCGTGGAGGTCGGAAACACCATATATTTT.

The gene calls are TRBV12-3 or TRBV12-4 and TRBJ1-1; 9 nucleotides agree with TRBD1. The V segment lost 6 bases and the J segment 6 bases; nucleotides outside the gene matches: 5. The CDR3 runs to 13 residues. CDR3 loop: CASRLQGAAEAFF. CDR3 coding DNA: TGTGCCAGCAGGCTACAGGGGGCCGCTGAAGCTTTCTTT.